The clone carrying this TCR beta chain was seen ten or more times. Its cognate antigen is unknown. This sample was taken from a study of CD8 T cells in ankylosing spondylitis. Findings and limits, study-wide: Characteristic of ankylosing spondylitis blood, it appeared, was a TCR beta motif comprising roughly eight highly homologous variants.

TCRdb ran MiXCR on the 5' RACE reads and lists one entry per CDR3 protein. The table has roughly 700,000 distinct CDR3 sequences, under 20% seen once. Germline assignment: CDR1 LGHNA and CDR2 YSLEER. The CDR3 spans 14 residues. Trimming left V 4 bases short and J 5 bases short, with 13 bases between. What was sequenced was blood, either unsorted or a sorted T cell fraction (not recorded which). The chain is built from TRBV4-3 and TRBJ2-3, with D possibly TRBD2 on 6 matching bases. The receptor's source is a male donor with ankylosing spondylitis. For the CDR3, the DNA is TGCGCCAGCAGCCTTGGGGGGAGCGTAGATACGCAGTATTTT. This translates into CASSLGGSVDTQYF.